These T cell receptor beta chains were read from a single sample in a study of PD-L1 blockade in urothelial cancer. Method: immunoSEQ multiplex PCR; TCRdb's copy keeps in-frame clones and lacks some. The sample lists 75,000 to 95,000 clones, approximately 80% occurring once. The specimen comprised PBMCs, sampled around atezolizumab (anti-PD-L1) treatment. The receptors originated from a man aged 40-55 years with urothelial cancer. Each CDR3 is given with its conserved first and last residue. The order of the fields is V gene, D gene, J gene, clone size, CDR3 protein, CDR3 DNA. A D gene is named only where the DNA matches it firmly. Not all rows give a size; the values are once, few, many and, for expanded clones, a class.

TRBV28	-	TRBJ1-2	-	CASREVYGYTF	TGTGCCTCCCGAGAAGTCTATGGCTACACCTTC
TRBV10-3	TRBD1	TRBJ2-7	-	CAISEPSSGQRTYEQYF	TGTGCCATCAGTGAGCCCTCCTCGGGACAGAGGACCTACGAGCAGTACTTC
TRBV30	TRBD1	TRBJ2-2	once	CAWTGQGRGELFF	TGTGCCTGGACTGGACAGGGAAGGGGGGAGCTGTTTTTT
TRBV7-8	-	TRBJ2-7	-	CASSIGHKTYEQYF	TGTGCCAGCAGCATCGGACATAAGACCTACGAGCAGTACTTC
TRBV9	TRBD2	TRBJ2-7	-	CASSPTSGSMNEQYF	TGTGCCAGCAGCCCTACTAGCGGGAGTATGAACGAGCAGTACTTC
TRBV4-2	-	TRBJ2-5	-	CASSQAPKETQYF	TGTGCCAGCAGCCAGGCCCCGAAGGAGACCCAGTACTTC
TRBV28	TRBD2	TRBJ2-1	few	CASSLGLAKHNEQFF	TGTGCCAGCAGTTTGGGACTAGCGAAACACAATGAGCAGTTCTTC
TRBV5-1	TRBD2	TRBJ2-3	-	CASSLASGSTDTQYF	TGCGCCAGCAGCTTAGCTAGCGGAAGCACAGATACGCAGTATTTT
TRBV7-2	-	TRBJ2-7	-	CASNGDTKQYF	TGTGCCAGCAACGGGGATACGAAGCAGTACTTC
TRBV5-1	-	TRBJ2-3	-	CASSFSGVLSDTQYF	TGCGCCAGCAGCTTCTCGGGAGTTCTTTCGGATACGCAGTATTTT
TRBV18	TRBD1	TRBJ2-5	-	CASSSGQGGKETQYF	TGTGCCAGCTCATCTGGACAGGGGGGGAAAGAGACCCAGTACTTC
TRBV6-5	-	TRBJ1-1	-	CASSSLTVMNTEAFF	TGTGCCAGCAGTTCGTTGACAGTCATGAACACTGAAGCTTTCTTT
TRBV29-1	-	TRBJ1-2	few	CSVEEATGKNYGYTF	TGCAGCGTTGAAGAAGCCACAGGGAAGAACTATGGCTACACCTTC
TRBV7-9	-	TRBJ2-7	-	CASSSLGDEQYF	TGTGCCAGCAGTTCCTTAGGAGACGAGCAGTACTTC
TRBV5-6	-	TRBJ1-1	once	CASSRGLMNTEAFF	TGTGCCAGCAGCAGGGGTCTCATGAACACTGAAGCTTTCTTT
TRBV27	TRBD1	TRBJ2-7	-	CASSGGTGIYEQYF	TGTGCCAGCAGTGGCGGGACAGGGATATACGAGCAGTACTTC
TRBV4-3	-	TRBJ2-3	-	CASSDTTGDTQYF	TGCGCCAGCAGCGATACCACAGGGGATACGCAGTATTTT
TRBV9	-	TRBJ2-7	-	CASSVVELAGEQYF	TGTGCCAGCAGCGTAGTGGAACTAGCCGGCGAGCAGTACTTC
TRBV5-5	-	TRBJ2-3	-	CASSLWGEYTQYF	TGTGCCAGCAGCTTGTGGGGCGAGTATACGCAGTATTTT
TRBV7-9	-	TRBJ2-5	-	CASSLLSGLQYQETQYF	TGTGCCAGCAGCCTCCTCTCGGGTCTCCAGTACCAAGAGACCCAGTACTTC